This TCR beta chain was observed in a study of blood T cell repertoires in COVID-19. Turning to the study itself: The origin of the acute and convalescent COVID-19 samples was the United States, Italy and Spain.

Data came from immunoSEQ multiplex PCR; TCRdb stores just in-frame clones and leaves some out. There are about 160,000 clones in the sample; about four fifths occur only once, and more than 6.5% lies in the top ten. The V gene's germline CDR1 is SGHAT and CDR2 FQNNGV. The ends lost 3 bases at V and 4 bases at J; junction bases unmatched: 4. The CDR3 has 15 amino acids. It was during active infection that Seattle patients were enrolled and then longitudinally followed. The specimen was peripheral blood. The receptor's source is a woman aged 55-75 years with COVID-19, enrolled during active disease. The V and J genes are TRBV11-2 and TRBJ2-2; 8 bases line up with TRBD2. The CDR3 reads CASSLRGLATGELFF. The DNA of the CDR3 is TGTGCCAGCAGCTTGAGAGGACTAGCCACCGGGGAGCTGTTTTTT.